A selection of T cell receptor beta chains follows, all from one sample in a study of T cell responses to AZD1222 COVID-19 vaccine. The assay was immunoSEQ multiplex PCR, and TCRdb's table has in-frame clones only and misses some. Of 120,000 to 150,000 clones in the sample, roughly 87% were seen once. This specimen consisted of peripheral blood, obtained 28 days after the second AZD1222 dose. The receptors here all came from an adult who received the AZD1222 COVID-19 vaccine. Each CDR3 is given with its conserved first and last residue. D genes are given only for firm matches. Clone size is given for some rows only: seen once, a few or many times, or a class if the clone is expanded.

V: TRBV27; size: NA; J: TRBJ2-7; D: NA; DNA: TGTGCCAGCAGTCCTGCTGGGGGGGCGGCTTACGAGCAGTACTTC; CDR3: CASSPAGGAAYEQYF
V: TRBV9; size: NA; J: TRBJ2-3; D: NA; DNA: TGTGCCAGCAGCGTAGGGGTTAGGGGTGCAGATACGCAGTATTTT; CDR3: CASSVGVRGADTQYF
V: TRBV2; size: NA; J: TRBJ1-1; D: NA; DNA: TGTGCCAGCAGTGGAGAAGGACGCACTGAAGCTTTCTTT; CDR3: CASSGEGRTEAFF
V: TRBV5-1; size: NA; J: TRBJ2-1; D: TRBD2; DNA: TGCGCCAGCAGCTTGGGACTAGCGTCCGGCGATGAGCAGTTCTTC; CDR3: CASSLGLASGDEQFF
V: TRBV6-5; size: NA; J: TRBJ2-1; D: NA; DNA: TGTGCCAGCAGTTACTCGGTTTCGGTAGGGCGTGAGCAGTTCTTC; CDR3: CASSYSVSVGREQFF
V: TRBV12-5; size: NA; J: TRBJ1-3; D: NA; DNA: TGTGCTAGTGGTTTGGGGGGAGGTGGAAACACCATATATTTT; CDR3: CASGLGGGGNTIYF
V: TRBV7-2; size: NA; J: TRBJ2-5; D: TRBD1; DNA: TGTGCCAGCAGCACGACCGGGACAGGGACGAAAGAGACCCAGTACTTC; CDR3: CASSTTGTGTKETQYF
V: TRBV27; size: NA; J: TRBJ1-5; D: TRBD1; DNA: TGTGCCAGCAGTTTTACAGGGGGGAATCAGCCCCAGCATTTT; CDR3: CASSFTGGNQPQHF
V: TRBV18; size: few; J: TRBJ2-7; D: NA; DNA: TGTGCCAGCTCACCACGGAGGGATAAGGTAGCAGGCTCCTACGAGCAGTACTTC; CDR3: CASSPRRDKVAGSYEQYF
V: TRBV5-1; size: once; J: TRBJ2-5; D: NA; DNA: TGCGCCAGCAGCTTGGGGACTGGGTACCAAGAGACCCAGTACTTC; CDR3: CASSLGTGYQETQYF
V: TRBV29-1; size: NA; J: TRBJ2-1; D: TRBD2; DNA: TGCAGCGTGGATCCTACTAGCGGGAGCTACAATGAGCAGTTCTTC; CDR3: CSVDPTSGSYNEQFF
V: TRBV3-1/TRBV3-2; size: NA; J: TRBJ2-7; D: NA; DNA: TGTGCCAGCAGCCATGAGTGGCAGGGACACGAGCAGTACTTC; CDR3: CASSHEWQGHEQYF
V: TRBV12-3/TRBV12-4; size: once; J: TRBJ2-3; D: NA; DNA: TGTGCCAGCAGCCTACACACAGATACGCAGTATTTT; CDR3: CASSLHTDTQYF
V: TRBV3-1/TRBV3-2; size: NA; J: TRBJ1-2; D: TRBD1; DNA: TGTGCCAGCAGCCAAGGAGGGACAGAATTCCCACGCTACACCTTC; CDR3: CASSQGGTEFPRYTF
V: TRBV7-9; size: NA; J: TRBJ1-4; D: NA; DNA: TGTGCCAGCAGCTTTCAGGGGTTTCGGGGAGAAAAACTGTTTTTT; CDR3: CASSFQGFRGEKLFF
V: TRBV9; size: NA; J: TRBJ1-1; D: NA; DNA: TGTGCCAGCAGCCGTAGCGTGAACACTGAAGCTTTCTTT; CDR3: CASSRSVNTEAFF
V: TRBV9; size: NA; J: TRBJ1-2; D: NA; DNA: TGTGCCAGCAGCGTAGATGGTGGCTACACCTTC; CDR3: CASSVDGGYTF
V: TRBV18; size: NA; J: TRBJ1-6; D: TRBD1; DNA: TGTGCCAGCTCGAGGACAGGGGCTAATTCACCCCTCCACTTT; CDR3: CASSRTGANSPLHF
V: TRBV5-1; size: NA; J: TRBJ2-1; D: NA; DNA: TGCGCCAGCACCCCACTTCCGAGCTCCTACAATGAGCAGTTCTTC; CDR3: CASTPLPSSYNEQFF
V: TRBV2; size: few; J: TRBJ1-5; D: NA; DNA: TGTGCCAGCAGCGTGACAGGCGAGAATCAGCCCCAGCATTTT; CDR3: CASSVTGENQPQHF
V: TRBV19; size: NA; J: TRBJ1-5; D: TRBD1; DNA: TGTGCCAGTAGTGCCGGGACAGGGGCTTTTAATCAGCCCCAGCATTTT; CDR3: CASSAGTGAFNQPQHF
V: TRBV18; size: NA; J: TRBJ1-3; D: TRBD1; DNA: TGTGCCAGCTCGCCAAAACAGGGGACTGGAAACACCATATATTTT; CDR3: CASSPKQGTGNTIYF
V: TRBV3-1/TRBV3-2; size: NA; J: TRBJ2-1; D: TRBD2; DNA: TGTGCCAGCAGCCGGACTAGCAATGAGCAGTTCTTC; CDR3: CASSRTSNEQFF
V: TRBV15; size: NA; J: TRBJ1-2; D: NA; DNA: TGTGCCACCAGTAAGCTGACAGACTATGGCTACACCTTC; CDR3: CATSKLTDYGYTF
V: TRBV4-3; size: NA; J: TRBJ2-7; D: TRBD2; DNA: TGCGCCAGCAGCCAAGGGCTGCTCTGGGGACTAGCGGGAGCCGGGGCCTACGAGCAGTACTTC; CDR3: CASSQGLLWGLAGAGAYEQYF
V: TRBV5-1; size: NA; J: TRBJ2-5; D: NA; DNA: TGCGCCAGCAGGTTCATCGGGCCTCTCTTGGGGGAGACCCAGTACTTC; CDR3: CASRFIGPLLGETQYF
V: TRBV9; size: NA; J: TRBJ2-1; D: NA; DNA: TGTGCCAGCAGCGTAGTAGGTCAGAACAATGAGCAGTTCTTC; CDR3: CASSVVGQNNEQFF
V: TRBV28; size: NA; J: TRBJ2-7; D: NA; DNA: TGTGCCAGCGGAAGACCACCGGAGGGCTACGAGCAGTACTTC; CDR3: CASGRPPEGYEQYF
V: TRBV4-1; size: NA; J: TRBJ2-1; D: TRBD2; DNA: TGCGCCAGCAGCCCCCTAGCGGGAGGGCCAGAGCAGTTCTTC; CDR3: CASSPLAGGPEQFF
V: TRBV28; size: NA; J: TRBJ2-3; D: NA; DNA: TGTGCCAGCCGTTCGGGACTGGCCCTAAGCACAGATACGCAGTATTTT; CDR3: CASRSGLALSTDTQYF
V: TRBV28; size: NA; J: TRBJ2-7; D: NA; DNA: TGTGCCATCAGACCGGGCCACAGAAGTGGCGAGCAGTACTTC; CDR3: CAIRPGHRSGEQYF
V: TRBV15; size: once; J: TRBJ1-2; D: NA; DNA: TGTGCCACCAGCAGAGCAACGGAGAACTATGGCTACACCTTC; CDR3: CATSRATENYGYTF